These T cell receptor beta chains were read from a single sample in a study of monozygotic twins with inflammatory bowel disease. TCRdb reprocessed the 5' RACE reads, with one entry per CDR3 protein and no DNA. This repertoire comprises some 200,000 distinct CDR3 sequences; its ten largest clones make up approximately 7.7%. Sequencing was done on a sample of blood. Source of these receptors: a human donor with ulcerative colitis or Crohn's disease, or a healthy co-twin of an affected twin (not recorded which). Each CDR3 is given with its conserved first and last residue.

V: TRBV18
J: TRBJ1-1
CDR3: CATGPGQGTEAFF

V: TRBV10-3
J: TRBJ1-1
CDR3: CAIRGTGGSTEAFF

V: TRBV5-1
J: TRBJ2-5
CDR3: CASSLGGEQETQYF

V: TRBV20-1
J: TRBJ2-7
CDR3: CSARRDRGYEQYF

V: TRBV6-6
J: TRBJ1-1
CDR3: CASSYSMQGHEAFF

V: TRBV20-1
J: TRBJ1-1
CDR3: CSAREGHANTEAFF

V: TRBV20-1
J: TRBJ1-1
CDR3: CSATFKIAAFF

V: TRBV5-1
J: TRBJ2-3
CDR3: CASSFLRGPSTDTQYF

V: TRBV5-1
J: TRBJ1-2
CDR3: CASSFEGTGGLRHTF

V: TRBV12-3/TRBV12-4
J: TRBJ1-1
CDR3: CASSLWETNTEAFF

V: TRBV2
J: TRBJ2-3
CDR3: CASSGDMTGTDTQYF

V: TRBV18
J: TRBJ2-5
CDR3: CASSPYAETQYF

V: TRBV7-9
J: TRBJ1-1
CDR3: CASSFADRLIHGAFF

V: TRBV5-4
J: TRBJ2-7
CDR3: CAGGEQAGGEQYF

V: TRBV20-1
J: TRBJ1-1
CDR3: CSARPGQGGTEAFF

V: TRBV20-1
J: TRBJ2-7
CDR3: CSAPGQGAYEQYF

V: TRBV6-6
J: TRBJ2-2
CDR3: CASSYLPKFGELFF

V: TRBV5-1
J: TRBJ2-2
CDR3: CASSPLAGGPPGELFF

V: TRBV20-1
J: TRBJ2-5
CDR3: CSAPGRLETHYF

V: TRBV2
J: TRBJ1-5
CDR3: CASTEDRSQPQHF